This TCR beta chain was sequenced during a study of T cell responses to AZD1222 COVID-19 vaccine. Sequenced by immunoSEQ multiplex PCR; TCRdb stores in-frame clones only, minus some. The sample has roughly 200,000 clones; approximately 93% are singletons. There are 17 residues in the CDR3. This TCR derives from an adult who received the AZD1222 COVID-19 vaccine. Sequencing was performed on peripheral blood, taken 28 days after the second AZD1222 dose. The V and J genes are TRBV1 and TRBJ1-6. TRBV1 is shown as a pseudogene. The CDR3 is CTSSQYNRDGYNSPLHF. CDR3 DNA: TGCACCAGCAGCCAATATAACCGGGACGGATATAATTCACCCCTCCACTTT.